The clone carrying this TCR beta chain has ten or more counts. Its antigen is undetermined. This specimen belongs to a study of neurological immune-mediated disorders. The germline V gene encodes CDR1 MRHNA and CDR2 SNTAGT. This CDR3 comprises 12 residues. Deletions cut 5 bases from V and 4 bases from J, with 7 bases between. Overall study findings and caveats: No CDR3 amino acid sequences were shared by expanded clones across subjects, suggesting private repertoires in all groups.

The unsorted libraries were generated from a total of 2 million PBMCs, which had been stored in RNAlater at -80 C. Each TCR transcript was tagged with a 10-nucleotide random UMI during 5'RACE. TCRdb recomputed calls from the 5' RACE reads with MiXCR, one row per CDR3 protein. Among some 29,000 distinct CDR3 sequences listed, about 7% were seen once. This sequence originates from a woman in her 50s in good health. The chain uses TRBV6-4 and TRBJ2-3; TRBD1 might be the D (5 bases). Specimen: PBMCs. The CDR3 DNA sequence: TGTGCCAGCAGTTTGGGGCCAGATACGCAGTATTTT. Its translation: CASSLGPDTQYF.